These 23 T cell receptor beta chains share one sample of origin, sequenced in a study of T cells after yellow fever vaccination. MiXCR was run by TCRdb on the 5' RACE reads, yielding one entry per CDR3 protein. The sample contains about 630,000 distinct CDR3 sequences, around an eighth of which appear only once. This material consisted of PBMCs, taken on the day of the yellow fever booster vaccination. These receptors were obtained from a man aged 25 to 40 who received the YFV17D yellow fever vaccine.

The chain carries TRBV3-1 and TRBJ2-7, with 10 bases identical to TRBD2. Unmatched junction bases numbered 12, after V lost 0 bases and J lost 4 bases. CDR1 is LGHDT, CDR2 YNNKEL, per germline (reference sequence). CDR3 length: 18 amino acids. The CDR3 DNA sequence: TGTGCCAGCAGCCAAGACTGGGGACTAGCGACTTCGGGGTACGAGCAGTACTTC. Protein: CASSQDWGLATSGYEQYF.

This clonotype has a handful of counts. This chain connects TRBV9 to TRBJ1-5; TRBD1 agrees at 7 bases. The length of the CDR3 is 15 residues. V lost 4 bases, J lost 0 bases, and 4 bases stayed unmatched. From germline, CDR1 is SGDLS and CDR2 YYNGEE. The chain's CDR3 is CASSPGQASNQPQHF. In DNA form, the CDR3 reads TGTGCCAGCAGCCCCGGACAGGCTAGCAATCAGCCCCAGCATTTT.

The chain has TRBV5-1 and TRBJ1-1; D ambiguous. The CDR3 consists of 13 residues. V was cut by 6 bases and J by 1 base, with 10 bases left in between. CDR1 is SGHRS and CDR2 is YFSETQ in the germline V gene. For the CDR3, the DNA is TGCGCCAGCACCCCGCCATCGAACACTGAAGCTTTCTTT. Protein: CASTPPSNTEAFF.

This clonotype showed up just a few times. The V gene is TRBV15, the J gene TRBJ1-6; D remains unclear. The V gene lost 5 bases and the J gene lost 8 bases, with 7 bases spanning the gap. This CDR3 has 12 amino acids. Germline V lookup: CDR1 LNHNV, CDR2 YYDKDF (reference sequence). CDR3 DNA sequence: TGTGCCACCAGCCGGGAGGATTCACCCCTCCACTTT. This gives the protein CATSREDSPLHF.

V usage is TRBV7-8 and J usage is TRBJ2-1; no firm D call. V was pared by 5 bases and J by 5 bases, with 13 bases between. The CDR3 runs to 14 residues. Germline CDR1 SGHVS, CDR2 FQNEAQ. CDR3 bases: TGTGCCAGCAGCCCCCGCCTCCAGAACAATGAGCAGTTCTTC. Translated: CASSPRLQNNEQFF.

Only a few counts were recorded for this clonotype. The chain couples TRBV16 to TRBJ1-1; possible D gene TRBD1, 6 bases. With 1 base removed from V and 6 bases from J, the gap between germline ends came to 15 bases. The germline gives CDR1 KGHSY, CDR2 FQNENV. This CDR3 is 15 amino acids long. The CDR3 sequence: CASSQLAGASSEAFF. The CDR3 DNA reads TGTGCCAGCAGCCAATTGGCAGGGGCATCCTCTGAAGCTTTCTTT.

There are a few counts of this clonotype. V gene TRBV20-1 combines with J gene TRBJ2-2; the match to TRBD1 covers 9 bases. Germline CDR1 is DFQATT and CDR2 is SNEGSKA (reference sequence). After removal of 5 bases from V and 3 bases from J, the junction contained 7 bases not matched to a gene. The CDR3 sequence is 15 residues long. CDR3 DNA sequence: TGCAGTGCTCGCACAGGGGGCCTCGACACCGGGGAGCTGTTTTTT. This sequence encodes CSARTGGLDTGELFF.

The rearrangement joins TRBV6-1 to TRBJ2-1; 12 bases line up with TRBD2. The CDR3 extends over 14 amino acids. Losses at the gene ends were 4 bases for V and 8 bases for J; bases not matched to a gene: 3. CDR1 and CDR2 from the germline V gene are MNHNS and SASEGT. The CDR3 region has the DNA TGTGCCAGCAGTGGACTAGCGGGAGAATATGAGCAGTTCTTC. Protein sequence: CASSGLAGEYEQFF.

This clonotype was observed a few times. The CDR3 sequence: CASSAHTGKNTGELFF. CDR3 DNA: TGTGCCAGCAGCGCCCACACCGGTAAAAACACCGGGGAGCTGTTTTTT. The chain joins TRBV9 to TRBJ2-2; D unclear. V lost 3 bases to trimming and J lost 2 bases, with 14 bases between them. There are 16 residues in the CDR3. Germline V lookup: CDR1 SGDLS, CDR2 YYNGEE. The full variable domain, rest sourced from reference TRBV9 and TRBJ2-2, is DSGVTQTPKHLITATGQRVTLRCSPRSGDLSVYWYQQSLDQGLQFLIQYYNGEERAKGNILERFSAQQFPDLHSELNLSSLELGDSALYFCASSAHTGKNTGELFFGEGSRLTVL.

This chain uses TRBV6-6 with TRBJ1-1; D is uncertain. The germline gives CDR1 MNHNY, CDR2 SVGAGI (reference sequence). The CDR3 runs to 12 residues. V was pared by 2 bases and J by 8 bases, with 9 bases between. The CDR3 bases are TGTGCCAGCAGTTACAGGCAAGGAGAAGCTTTCTTT. Amino acid sequence: CASSYRQGEAFF.

The rearrangement uses TRBV6-1 and TRBJ1-3; weak D call: TRBD1 (5 bases). CDR3 length equals 15 residues. CDR1 is MNHNS and CDR2 is SASEGT in the germline V gene. V was shortened by 6 bases and J by 4 bases, with 16 bases between the two germline ends. CDR3 amino acids: CASRPSGPGGNTIYF. For the CDR3, the DNA is TGTGCCAGCAGGCCTTCAGGGCCCGGCGGAAACACCATATATTTT.

This clonotype has at least ten counts. The J gene is TRBJ2-1, the V gene TRBV5-1; tentatively, D is TRBD2 (5 bases). The CDR3 has 16 amino acids. V was trimmed by 0 bases and J by 8 bases, leaving 18 bases between them. Per germline, CDR1 SGHRS and CDR2 YFSETQ. The CDR3 reads CASSLEGLSLAYEQFF. CDR3 nucleotide sequence: TGCGCCAGCAGCTTGGAGGGCCTGAGTCTAGCCTATGAGCAGTTCTTC.

The chain is built from TRBV9 and TRBJ2-6; D may be TRBD1 (5 bases). In germline, CDR1 is SGDLS, CDR2 YYNGEE. The length of the CDR3 is 14 residues. Deletions cut 7 bases from V and 0 bases from J, with 8 bases between. For the CDR3, the DNA is TGTGCCAGCGGACAAAACTCTGGGGCCAACGTCCTGACTTTC. It specifies CASGQNSGANVLTF.

This clonotype was seen a few times. This chain's CDR3 is CASSFQGRDYEQYF. The CDR3 nucleotides are TGCGCCAGCAGCTTCCAGGGAAGGGACTACGAGCAGTACTTC. This chain links TRBV5-1 with TRBJ2-7; possible D gene TRBD1, 5 bases. The CDR3 spans 14 residues. From germline, CDR1 is SGHRS and CDR2 YFSETQ. Between the trimmed V and J ends, which lost 2 bases and 3 bases, there was a span of 12 bases.

This clonotype has ten or more counts. This rearrangement joins TRBV11-2 to TRBJ2-3; the D gene is possibly TRBD1 (5 bases). V was trimmed by 6 bases and J by 4 bases, leaving 20 bases between them. CDR3 length equals 16 residues. Germline V gene sequence: CDR1 SGHAT, CDR2 FQNNGV. The CDR3 sequence is CASSYLGENWADTQYF. CDR3 sequence (DNA): TGTGCCAGCAGTTACCTAGGGGAAAATTGGGCAGATACGCAGTATTTT. The variable domain in full, completed from reference TRBV11-2 and TRBJ2-3, reads EAGVAQSPRYKIIEKRQSVAFWCNPISGHATLYWYQQILGQGPKLLIQFQNNGVVDDSQLPKDRFSAERLKGVDSTLKIQPAKLEDSAVYLCASSYLGENWADTQYFGPGTRLTVL.

J is TRBJ1-5 and V is TRBV30, with D uncertain. This CDR3 comprises 15 residues. V lost 1 base and J 2 bases, leaving 12 bases between the germline ends. CDR1 is GTSNPN and CDR2 is SVGIG in the germline V gene (reference sequence). The CDR3 sequence: CAWSADTTGNQPQHF. As DNA, the CDR3 is TGTGCCTGGAGTGCCGACACTACGGGCAATCAGCCCCAGCATTTT.

The V and J genes are TRBV24-1 and TRBJ1-1; the D gene is possibly TRBD1 (6 bases). This CDR3 is built from 17 residues. Germline V CDR1 and CDR2: KGHDR, SFDVKD. V gave up 0 bases and J gave up 2 bases, with 15 bases separating them. The CDR3 DNA follows: TGTGCCACCAGTGATTTGCAACAGGGTGATCATAACACTGAAGCTTTCTTT. Translated, it gives CATSDLQQGDHNTEAFF.

This clonotype was counted between two and nine times. The chain has TRBV12-5 and TRBJ2-7; D not certain. Per the germline V gene, CDR1 is LGHNT and CDR2 is FRNRAP. V dropped 10 bases and J dropped 6 bases, with 13 bases sitting between them. The CDR3 runs to 11 residues. The CDR3 DNA reads as TGTGCTACCGTACTGGGCGCCGAGCAGTACTTC. As protein: CATVLGAEQYF.

This sequence joins TRBV11-2 and TRBJ2-4; perhaps TRBD1 as D (6 bases). This CDR3 region has 15 residues. The germline V and J ends were trimmed by 5 bases and 8 bases, with 19 bases remaining between them. The germline V gene has CDR1 SGHAT and CDR2 FQNNGV. The CDR3 loop is CASSRDTPFGDIQYF. The CDR3 nucleotides read TGTGCCAGCAGCAGGGACACCCCTTTCGGGGACATTCAGTACTTC.

The CDR3 coding sequence is TGCGCCAGCAGCTTGGCGCGGTTTGCTGAGGGCACAGATACGCAGTATTTT. Translated: CASSLARFAEGTDTQYF. The chain carries TRBV5-1 and TRBJ2-3; D remains unclear. This CDR3 contains 17 residues. Germline V CDR1 and CDR2: SGHRS, YFSETQ. The V and J ends lost 0 bases and 1 base respectively, with 15 bases between them.

This clonotype was counted a few times. Here the CDR3 reads CASSWSGRARNTQYF. In DNA form, the CDR3 reads TGTGCCAGCAGCTGGAGCGGGAGGGCCCGTAATACGCAGTATTTT. This chain connects TRBV28 to TRBJ2-3; 10 bases line up with TRBD2. CDR3 length: 15 amino acids. V lost 6 bases to trimming and J lost 7 bases; unmatched junction nucleotides: 10. Looked up from germline, CDR1 is MDHEN and CDR2 is SYDVKM.

This chain links TRBV15 with TRBJ2-5; D not resolved. CDR3 length: 13 amino acids. Trimming took 5 bases from V and 0 from J, leaving 7 bases between them. CDR1 and CDR2 (germline): LNHNV, YYDKDF (reference sequence). The CDR3 spells CATSVGDQETQYF. CDR3 in DNA: TGTGCCACCAGCGTTGGGGACCAAGAGACCCAGTACTTC.

V is TRBV12-3 or TRBV12-4 and J is TRBJ2-3; 9 bases fit TRBD2. The V gene end was trimmed by 3 bases and the J gene end by 7 bases; junction bases not matched to a gene: 8. CDR3 size: 15 residues. CDR3 residues: CASSLKGGRANTQYF. The CDR3 nucleotides are TGTGCCAGCAGTTTGAAGGGCGGGAGGGCGAATACGCAGTATTTT.